This TCR beta chain was recovered during a study of cytomegalovirus exposure and HLA in healthy donors (dated by TCRdb to the late 2010s). Notes on the research overall: An earlier analysis of 587 of the donors reported 250 to 350 Gb of sequence data and 90 million to 120 million unique TCR beta sequences obtained from approximately 180 million T cells. Approximately 300 gigabases of sequencing data and roughly 90 million unique TCR sequences were included in an early release covering about 700 HLA-typed donors. Of the 398 genotyped donors, over 70% fell in the genetic ancestry cluster associated with self-reported Caucasian donors. The study was designed to test whether signatures of past pathogen exposure could be identified by cataloging public T cell receptors. The study profiled the T cell repertoires of under 850 subjects by immunosequencing and related them to cytomegalovirus serostatus. In addition to the first cohort of 666 subjects, a separate validation cohort of approximately 110 different subjects was used. To predict cytomegalovirus infection status, the study combined high-throughput TCR immunosequencing, statistical association of individual TCRs with disease status, and machine learning. A later analysis re-examined previously published TCR beta repertoires from just over 650 donors and added high-resolution HLA genotyping to investigate patterns of TCR occurrence. The later analysis used no new phenotypic data to find candidate immune exposures, relying instead on TCR beta sequences and their occurrence across donors. An earlier analysis of 500 to 750 of the donors applied high-throughput TCR beta sequencing to assess whether each TCR beta V gene segment acted as functional or pseudogenic. Alongside the repertoire data, information on donor age, sex, ethnicity and CMV serostatus was compiled. A later genetic analysis took genome-wide SNP genotypes for about 55% of the roughly 700 donors and used that subset as a discovery cohort. Every discovery cohort repertoire had been produced on one sequencing platform. HLA typing included class I and class II loci at four-digit resolution. Typing coverage differed by locus: A, B, C, DRB1 and DQB1 were typed in roughly 620-630 donors, DQA1 in about 500, DPA1 in around 610, and DPB1 in 450 to 480. Roughly five DR-DQ haplotypes were handled as single units for association and clustering because linkage in the cohort was strong. On average, over 200,000 unique TCR beta nucleotide sequences were sequenced per donor among some 430 genotyped donors of the cohort, with roughly 18% of those sequences being non-productive.

A word on this clone: The specificity of this receptor is unknown. The record has no base qualities; no much larger clone is one base away.

The germline V gene encodes CDR1 SGHTA and CDR2 FQGNSA. The germline V end is reduced by 6 bases and the J end by 10 bases; junction bases left unmatched: 6. From cysteine to phenylalanine, the CDR3 is 13 amino acids long. The CDR3 DNA has 39 bases and is translated from base 1. Overall study results and their limits: In vitro tests confirmed that three of the cytomegalovirus-associated TCR beta chains recognize cytomegalovirus antigens. Across donors, most TCR sequences were observed very rarely, whereas some public TCRs were present in many individuals. According to a later genetic analysis, donors in an Asian-associated ancestry cluster had fewer N-insertions in productive TCRs than the approximately 670-donor mean. The 87-base-pair reads could not distinguish some IMGT-functional V segments, including TRBV6-2 and TRBV6-3, so those segments were excluded. Compared with equally common non-associated chains, HLA-associated TCR beta chains in a later analysis were more clonally expanded and had lower generation probabilities. A further reported finding was that TCR beta sequences accurately predicted the HLA-A and HLA-B alleles for most subjects in the first cohort. HLA typing was unavailable for some donors at each locus, so association tests used only the typed subset. A group of highly shared sequence variants was considered likely to be a technical artifact of the sequencing pipeline. A later genetic analysis associated a missense DCLRE1C variant with V-gene and J-gene trimming of TCR beta chains, and an independent cohort replicated the association. In the study, around 150 TCR beta chains were listed as associated with cytomegalovirus. Linkage disequilibrium might explain the correlated functional status among segregating V segments, but an unknown experimental factor could not be ruled out. This cohort had only TCR beta chains sequenced, and the lack of alpha or paired-chain data limited which features could be detected. The presence/absence analyses assumed that sequencing depth was roughly uniform across donors, and that assumption may not be true. Cytomegalovirus status was reported to be diagnosed by the classifier with high specificity and sensitivity in both the original and validation cohorts. Because counts were too low, about 18 rarely observed V segments, including chromosome 9 orphons, were excluded from the earlier analysis of some 590 of the donors. Broadly in line with IMGT annotations, most TCR beta V segments showed up in productive rearrangements about 87% or about 30% of the time in an earlier analysis of several hundred of the donors. Specific HLA alleles were associated with 15,000 to 20,000 TCR beta sequences at a false discovery rate of 0.05 in a later analysis. According to a later analysis, TCR association rates differed among HLA loci, with DRB1 alleles showing the most associated TCRs and HLA-C alleles showing the fewest. Immune exposure information for the cohort was limited to CMV serostatus. A later analysis reported that several top co-occurrence clusters appeared linked to parvovirus B19, influenza, CMV and Epstein-Barr virus. When HLA alleles, especially DR and DQ, strongly co-occurred, TCR associations were difficult to assign to individual alleles. The authors suggested that the approach could potentially be extended to other disease states and immunological phenotypes. According to a later analysis, most CMV-associated TCR beta chains appeared to be HLA-restricted, and the HLA associations seemed to be driven largely by CMV exposure.

The protocol used for the library was the immunoSEQ multiplex PCR assay. The multiplex PCR relied on a mix of 60 forward primers for TCR Vbeta segments and 13 reverse primers for TCR Jbeta segments. Amplification of the CDR3 region of rearranged TCR beta genes was performed with a multiplex PCR assay on genomic DNA. The amplified TCR beta libraries were sequenced on the Illumina HiSeq System as 87-base-pair reads. As for the authors' bioinformatics: In a later analysis, tens of millions of unique TCR beta chains were counted across the roughly 670 repertoires, and around 11 million of these chains were shared by at least two donors. Raw reads were error-corrected and collapsed into unique sequences with a nearest-neighbor algorithm that merged closely related sequences to remove PCR and sequencing errors. To assign V, D and J gene segments, CDR3 sequences were aligned to IMGT reference sequences. Each retained sequence needed at least a six-nucleotide match to both a V gene segment and a J gene segment. A rearrangement counted as productive if the CDR3 had no stop codons and remained in frame with V and J, and every other rearrangement counted as non-productive. CDR3 was defined according to IMGT convention as the region running from the second conserved V-encoded cysteine to the conserved J-encoded phenylalanine. In an earlier analysis of roughly 580 of the donors, sequences lacking an unambiguous match to a single V gene segment were excluded. An earlier analysis of 450 to 650 of the donors called V segments functional above 56.7% productive rearrangements and segregating when the between-donor standard deviation exceeded 5%. To diagnose cytomegalovirus status from the catalog of TCR beta chain sequences, a statistical classification framework was built. A later analysis assigned V and J genes by comparing TCR nucleotide sequences with IMGT/GENE-DB human TR gene sequences. Using the TCRdist pipeline, a later analysis assigned CDR3 sequences along with most-parsimonious VDJ recombination scenarios. A later analysis defined each TCR beta chain by its CDR3 amino acid sequence plus V-gene family, and excluded reads lacking a unique V-gene family. To address suspected cross-contamination and a sequencing artifact, a later analysis removed some 620 highly shared, low-generation-probability nucleotide sequences. A later analysis calculated a clonal expansion index for each public chain from normalized within-repertoire ranks of inferred template counts. In a later analysis, generation probabilities were computed with a VDJ recombination model fitted to out-of-frame rearrangements, and the resulting probabilities were checked against IGoR. Hypergeometric tests were used in a later analysis to score TCR-TCR, TCR-HLA and TCR-CMV co-occurrence, with a repertoire-size bias correction applied to the TCR pairs. A later analysis estimated false discovery rates by permuting HLA or CMV assignments 20 times. A later analysis grouped co-occurring TCRs with DBSCAN, adding TCRdist sequence similarity when clustering within HLA-allele-positive subsets. Repertoires with fewer than 30,000 or more than 120,000 public chains were left out of co-occurrence clustering, as were about 5 repertoires with anomalous nucleotide sharing. The clones in this table, taken by TCRdb from immuneACCESS, are in-frame only. Not every clone is retained; where verified, under half of the shortfall comes from an unresolved V gene, and the cause of the rest is unknown. V and J calls plus clone size are reproduced from that table; the DNA served to infer D and trimming. This sample holds about 130,000 clones; 65% to 85% were observed only once. The ten top clones hold about 3.9% of the sample.

In total, approximately 690 healthy bone marrow donors made up the cohort. All cohort members were sampled while nominally healthy, although unrecorded immune exposures were likely present. The donor was CMV seropositive and was included in the group of about 290 seropositive cohort members. A peripheral blood sample was provided by each donor, and peripheral blood mononuclear cells were used for TCR beta sequencing. Genomic DNA extraction from the blood cell samples was performed with the Qiagen DNeasy Blood Extraction Kit. This chain joins TRBV7-2 to TRBJ1-6; 7 middle bases align to TRBD1. The receptor's source is a man between 18 and 35 years old in good health and CMV-seropositive. Specimen: PBMCs. The CDR3 has the sequence CASSGRTGSPLHF. The sequenced DNA is TGTGCCAGCAGTGGCCGGACAGGATCACCCCTCCACTTT.